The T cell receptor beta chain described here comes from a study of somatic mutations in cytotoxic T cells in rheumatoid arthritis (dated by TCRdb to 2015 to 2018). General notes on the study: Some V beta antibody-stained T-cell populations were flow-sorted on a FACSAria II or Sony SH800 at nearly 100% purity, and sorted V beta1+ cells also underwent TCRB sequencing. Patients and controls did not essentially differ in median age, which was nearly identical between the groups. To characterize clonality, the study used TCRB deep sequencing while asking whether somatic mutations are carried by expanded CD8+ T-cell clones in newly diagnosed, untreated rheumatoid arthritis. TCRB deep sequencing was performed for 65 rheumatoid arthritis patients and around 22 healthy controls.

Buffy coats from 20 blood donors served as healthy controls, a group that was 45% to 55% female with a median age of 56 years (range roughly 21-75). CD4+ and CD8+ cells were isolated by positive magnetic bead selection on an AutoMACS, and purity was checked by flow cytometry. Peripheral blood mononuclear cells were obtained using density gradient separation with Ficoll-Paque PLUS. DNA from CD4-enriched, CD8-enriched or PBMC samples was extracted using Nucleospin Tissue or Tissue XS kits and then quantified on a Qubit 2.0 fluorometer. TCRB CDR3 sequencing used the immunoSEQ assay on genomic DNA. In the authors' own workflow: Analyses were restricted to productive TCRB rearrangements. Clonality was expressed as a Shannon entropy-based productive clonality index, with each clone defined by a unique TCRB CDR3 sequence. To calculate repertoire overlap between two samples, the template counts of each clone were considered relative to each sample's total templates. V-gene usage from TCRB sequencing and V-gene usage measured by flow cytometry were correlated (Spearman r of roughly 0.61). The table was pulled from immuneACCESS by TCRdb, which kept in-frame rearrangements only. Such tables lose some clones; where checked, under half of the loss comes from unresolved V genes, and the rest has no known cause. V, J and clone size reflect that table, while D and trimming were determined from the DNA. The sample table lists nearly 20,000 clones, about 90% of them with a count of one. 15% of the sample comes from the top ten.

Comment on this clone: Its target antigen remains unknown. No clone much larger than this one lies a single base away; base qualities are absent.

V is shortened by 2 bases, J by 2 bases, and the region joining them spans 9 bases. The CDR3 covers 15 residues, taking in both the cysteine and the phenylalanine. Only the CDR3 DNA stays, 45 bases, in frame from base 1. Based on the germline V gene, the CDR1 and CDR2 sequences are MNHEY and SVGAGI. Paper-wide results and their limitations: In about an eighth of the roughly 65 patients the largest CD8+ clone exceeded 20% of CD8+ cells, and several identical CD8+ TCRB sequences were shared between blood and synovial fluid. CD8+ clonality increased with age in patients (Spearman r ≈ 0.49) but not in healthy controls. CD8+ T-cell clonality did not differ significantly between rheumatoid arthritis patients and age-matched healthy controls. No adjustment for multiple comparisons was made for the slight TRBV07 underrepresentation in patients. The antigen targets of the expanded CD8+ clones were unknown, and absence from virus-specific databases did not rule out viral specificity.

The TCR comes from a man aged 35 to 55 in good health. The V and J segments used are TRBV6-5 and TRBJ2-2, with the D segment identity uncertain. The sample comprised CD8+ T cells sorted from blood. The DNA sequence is TGTGCCAGCAGTTACGTAGGACCAAACACCGGGGAGCTGTTTTTT. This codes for CASSYVGPNTGELFF.